This passage covers 5 T cell receptor beta chains from one sample sequenced in a study of technical replicates of blood from several donors. TCRdb's copy holds only in-frame clones and misses some; the assay was immunoSEQ multiplex PCR. Seen here are about 82,000 clones, 96% observed once, and the top ten hold 0.3% to 0.4%. The material sequenced was T cells isolated from PBMCs. These receptors were obtained from a human donor in good health.

The chain is built from TRBV9 and TRBJ2-1, with 8 bases fitting TRBD2. J was trimmed by 7 bases and V by 0 bases; bases with no gene match: 6. Germline V gives CDR1 SGDLS, CDR2 YYNGEE. The CDR3 contains 15 residues. CDR3 in DNA: TGTGCCAGCAGCGTAGGATCGGGAGGGGCGAATGAGCAGTTCTTC. This codes for CASSVGSGGANEQFF.

The chain joins TRBV15 to TRBJ2-7; 7 nucleotides match TRBD1. CDR1 and CDR2 (germline): LNHNV, YYDKDF (reference sequence). The CDR3 sequence is 15 residues long. The trim removed 8 bases at V and 9 bases at J, leaving 19 bases unmatched. DNA for the CDR3: TGTGCCACCGAACAGGGGAGCCCGACACGGGATGGGCAGTACTTC. This codes for CATEQGSPTRDGQYF.

The J gene is TRBJ2-3, the V gene TRBV7-2; TRBD1 matches at 7 bases. With 2 bases clipped from V and 4 bases from J, the junction kept 3 bases outside the gene matches. CDR3 length: 14 amino acids. Germline V gene sequence: CDR1 SGHTA, CDR2 FQGNSA. The CDR3 DNA reads TGTGCCAGCAGCTTAAGGGGGCGCCCAGATACGCAGTATTTT. It is translated as CASSLRGRPDTQYF.

The J gene is TRBJ2-3, the V gene TRBV5-5; D not certain. Germline V gives CDR1 SGHKS, CDR2 YYEKEE (reference sequence). Trimming took 3 bases from V and 2 from J, leaving 10 bases between them. This CDR3 is built from 14 residues. The CDR3 nucleotides read TGTGCCAGCAGCTCTATACCTAACACAGATACGCAGTATTTT. Its translation: CASSSIPNTDTQYF.

This sequence joins TRBV18 and TRBJ1-4; a weak D match, TRBD1 (5 bases). Germline V gene sequence: CDR1 KGHSH, CDR2 LQKENI. Between the trimmed V and J ends, which lost 2 bases and 5 bases, there was a span of 15 bases. The CDR3 is 16 amino acids. The CDR3 reads CASSPGRVTANEKLFF. The CDR3 bases are TGTGCCAGCTCACCAGGCAGGGTGACGGCGAATGAAAAACTGTTTTTT.